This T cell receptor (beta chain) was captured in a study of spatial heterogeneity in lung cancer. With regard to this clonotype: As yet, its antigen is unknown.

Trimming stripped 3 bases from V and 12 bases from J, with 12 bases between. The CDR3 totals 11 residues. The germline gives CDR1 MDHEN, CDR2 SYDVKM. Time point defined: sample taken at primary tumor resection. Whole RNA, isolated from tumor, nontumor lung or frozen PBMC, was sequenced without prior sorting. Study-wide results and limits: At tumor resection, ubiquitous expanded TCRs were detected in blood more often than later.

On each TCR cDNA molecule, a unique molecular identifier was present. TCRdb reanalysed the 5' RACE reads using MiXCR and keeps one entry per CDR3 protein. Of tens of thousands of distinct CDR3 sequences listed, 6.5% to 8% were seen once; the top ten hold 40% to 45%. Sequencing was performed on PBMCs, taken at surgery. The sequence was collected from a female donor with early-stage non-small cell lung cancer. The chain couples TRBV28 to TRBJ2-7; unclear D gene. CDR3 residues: CASSFYGVVYF. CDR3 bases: TGTGCCAGCAGTTTCTATGGGGTTGTGTACTTC.